This section outlines one TCR beta chain sequence together with its context. Its target is unknown. This sample is part of a study of Ad26.COV2.S vaccination and SARS-CoV-2 variants. Looking at the study overall: Enrolled in COV1001, the donor was in the Ad26.COV2.S trial arm, which received the vaccine. Overall study findings and caveats: In TCR breadth and depth analyses, total T cell responses may have been underestimated. For non-spike TCRs, breadth in vaccine recipients resembled that in placebo recipients.

Described treatment: around 19 received Ad26.COV2.S at low or high dose, single or two shots; 5 received placebo; per-sample allocation not given. Sampling was performed 63 days after the first vaccine or placebo injection. It was Wuhan-strain SARS-CoV-2 spike that the Ad26 vaccine vector expressed. CDR3 length: 12 residues. Trimming pared 0 bases from V and 8 bases from J, leaving 6 bases between. CDR1 and CDR2 (germline): SGDLS, YYNGEE. Some clones are missing from TCRdb's copy, which holds only in-frame ones; the method was immunoSEQ multiplex PCR. The table has about 350,000 clones, approximately 90% seen once.

The sequence was collected from a person between 18 and 65 years old who received the Ad26.COV2.S COVID-19 vaccine or a placebo. This chain uses TRBV9 with TRBJ2-1, with D perhaps given as TRBD1 or TRBD2 (5 bases each). The source material was peripheral blood, sampled in a trial of Ad26.COV2.S vaccine versus placebo. This CDR3 reads CASSVGGDEQFF. The CDR3 DNA reads TGTGCCAGCAGCGTAGGAGGGGATGAGCAGTTCTTC.